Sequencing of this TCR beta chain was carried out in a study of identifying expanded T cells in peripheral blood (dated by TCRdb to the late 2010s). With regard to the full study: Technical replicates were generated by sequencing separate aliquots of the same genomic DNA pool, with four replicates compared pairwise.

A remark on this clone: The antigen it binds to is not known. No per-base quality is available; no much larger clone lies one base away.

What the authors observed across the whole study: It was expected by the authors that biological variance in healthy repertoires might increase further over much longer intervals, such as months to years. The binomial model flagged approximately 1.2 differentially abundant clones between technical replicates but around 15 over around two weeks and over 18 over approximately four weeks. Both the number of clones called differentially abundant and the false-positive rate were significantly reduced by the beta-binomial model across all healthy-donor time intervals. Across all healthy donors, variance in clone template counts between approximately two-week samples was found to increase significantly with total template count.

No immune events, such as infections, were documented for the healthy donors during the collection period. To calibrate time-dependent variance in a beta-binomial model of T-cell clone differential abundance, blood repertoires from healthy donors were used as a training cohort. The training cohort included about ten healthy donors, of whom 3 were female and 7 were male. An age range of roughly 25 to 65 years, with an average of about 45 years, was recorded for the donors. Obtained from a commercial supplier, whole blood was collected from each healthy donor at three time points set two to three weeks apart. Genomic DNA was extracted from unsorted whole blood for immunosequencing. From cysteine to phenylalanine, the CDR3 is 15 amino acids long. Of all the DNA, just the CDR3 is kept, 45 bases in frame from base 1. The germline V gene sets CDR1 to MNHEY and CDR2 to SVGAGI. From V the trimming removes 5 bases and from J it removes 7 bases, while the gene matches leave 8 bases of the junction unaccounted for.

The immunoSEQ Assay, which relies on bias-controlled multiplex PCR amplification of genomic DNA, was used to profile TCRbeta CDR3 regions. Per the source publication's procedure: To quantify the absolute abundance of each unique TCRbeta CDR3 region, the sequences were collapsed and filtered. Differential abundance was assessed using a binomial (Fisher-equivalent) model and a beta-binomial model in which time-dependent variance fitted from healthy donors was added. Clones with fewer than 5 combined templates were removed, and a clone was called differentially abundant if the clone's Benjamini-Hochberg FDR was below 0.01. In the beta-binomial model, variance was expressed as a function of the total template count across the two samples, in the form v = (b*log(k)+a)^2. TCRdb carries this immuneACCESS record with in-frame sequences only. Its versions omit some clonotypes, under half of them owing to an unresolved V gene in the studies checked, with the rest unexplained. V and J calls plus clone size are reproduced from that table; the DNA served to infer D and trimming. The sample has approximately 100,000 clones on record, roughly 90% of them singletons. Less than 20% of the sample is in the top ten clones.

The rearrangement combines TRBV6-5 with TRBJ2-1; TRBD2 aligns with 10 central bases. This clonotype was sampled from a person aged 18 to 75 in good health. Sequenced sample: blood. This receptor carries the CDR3 CASSPIAGGTNEQFF. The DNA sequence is TGTGCCAGCAGTCCGATAGCGGGGGGTACGAATGAGCAGTTCTTC.